This T cell receptor beta chain was documented in a study of prognosis after radiotherapy for stage I lung cancer (TCRdb year 2021). The study in broad terms: Roughly 20 stage I NSCLC patients were enrolled in Nanjing, China, between April 2018 and early 2019. The study profiled peripheral blood TCR beta repertoires from stage I NSCLC patients before and after stereotactic body radiotherapy and related them to distant failure. The cohort was made up of around 14 men and about 6 women, with a median age of roughly 74 years and an age range of about 53 to 95 years. The study took one blood sample before SBRT and one after SBRT from each of 19 patients and sequenced all 38 samples. Roughly 12 patients had adenocarcinoma and over five had squamous cell carcinoma as the tumor histology. All patients were regarded as medically inoperable, because of comorbidities in about a dozen patients and refusal of surgery in more than 5 patients. SBRT was not combined with any concurrent therapy in any patient. Under 15 of the patients were found to have newly diagnosed primary stage I lung tumors, and 4 or 5 were living with oligometastatic NSCLC after surgical resection of the primary tumor. Image-guided IMRT or VMAT was used to deliver SBRT in 3 to 5 fractions at a biologically effective dose of at least 100 Gy. Distant metastases were developed by four of the 19 patients after SBRT, at a median of about 7 months, whereas no significant progression was observed in the other 15 patients.

No patient had a history of other malignancies or prior chemotherapy or radiotherapy, and all had node-negative disease on CT and PET/CT. At each of two time points, about 5.5 milliliters of peripheral venous blood were collected in EDTA tubes. Ficoll-Paque Plus density-gradient centrifugation was used to isolate PBMCs. Right after collection, samples were placed at -80 degrees C and kept there until analysis. Paper-wide results and their limitations: After SBRT, the number of unique TCR clones decreased (median around 9,400 before versus several thousand after; Wilcoxon paired P=0.011). Post-SBRT Shannon entropy and its change from baseline were lower in patients who developed distant metastases; baseline Shannon entropy was not associated with metastases. Limitations of the study included a small cohort and short follow-up, and the study findings need independent validation. Whether the expanded TCR clones were tumor-specific was not determined. None of the reported P values were adjusted for multiple comparisons. Differences by metastasis status were reportedly seen in TRBV and TRBJ usage frequencies, involving two V genes at baseline and, after SBRT, eight to ten V genes and two J genes.

The TCR beta CDR3 region was amplified from genomic DNA by two rounds of multiplex PCR. In the first PCR round, primers specific to each TRBV and TRBJ gene were used, and the primer sequences were filed in Chinese patent CN105087789A. Universal primers were used in the second PCR round. The Roche High Pure PCR Template Preparation Kit was used to extract genomic DNA from frozen PBMCs. Paired-end sequencing with 151 bp reads was performed on the libraries using an Illumina HiSeq 3000. On the authors' methods: CutAdapt was used to discard raw reads that did not contain the multiplex PCR primer sequences. Using PEAR, the high-quality paired reads were merged into contigs. By alignment to reference sequences, MiXCR assigned TRB V, D and J gene segments to each contig. To remove sequencing errors, CDR3 sequences were clustered according to base quality and sequence similarity. Diversity was measured as Shannon entropy normalized by the natural log of productive TCR sequence number. Clonality was defined as one minus Shannon entropy divided by the natural log of the number of unique clonotypes. The Youden index of ROC curves was used to select progression-free survival cut-offs for repertoire metrics, and analyses were performed in R 3.5.3. In TCRdb, the public reads were trimmed at Q25 with fastp and aligned with MiXCR, with productive beta chains retained. Each CDR3 protein gets just one entry, which takes the most common genes and DNA from the rows behind it. None of the V and J calls come from the authors' own analysis; TCRdb made them. The sample table records tens of thousands of distinct CDR3 sequences; roughly 40% of these occur just once. The ten biggest clones cover 55% to 70% of the sample.

This clonotype was picked up many times. Its antigen is still unknown. Within one base of it there is no much larger clone, and no base qualities were kept. The sequence came from a donor over 45 with non-small cell lung cancer. This sample comprised PBMCs, obtained before or after stereotactic body radiation therapy (not recorded which).

The CDR3 region reads CASSLEQGWNEQFF. The bases are TGTGCCAGCAGCTTAGAACAGGGGTGGAATGAGCAGTTCTTC. The receptor chain draws on TRBV7-3 and TRBJ2-1, and 7 junctional nucleotides match TRBD1. The CDR3, cysteine through phenylalanine, is 14 amino acids long. CDR3 DNA is the only sequence kept; it has 42 bases, read in frame from the first base. Ends trimmed: V by 2 bases, J by 7 bases; bases unmatched to a gene: 5. CDR1 and CDR2 were assigned from the germline V gene as SGHTA and FQGTGA. Joined to the reference TRBV7-3 and TRBJ2-1 proteins, this CDR3 gives the full variable domain: GAGVSQTPSNKVTEKGKYVELRCDPISGHTALYWYRQSLGQGPEFLIYFQGTGAADDSGLPNDRFFAVRPEGSVSTLKIQRTERGDSAVYLCASSLEQGWNEQFFGPGTRLTVL.